The TCR beta chain described here comes from a study of blood T cell repertoires in COVID-19. About the research overall: From T cells, B-cell-depleted T cells, or PBMCs came the material, which was cDNA or gDNA.

The data were produced by immunoSEQ multiplex PCR, yet TCRdb's version contains in-frame clones alone and is incomplete. In the table there are approximately 130,000 clones, approximately 87% of which are singletons. The CDR3 runs 15 residues. V shed 5 bases, J shed 3 bases, and the junction held 7 bases outside the gene matches. CDR1 and CDR2 (germline): SGHTA, FQGNSA. This TCR was recovered from a woman in her fifties or sixties with acute or convalescent COVID-19. The sequenced sample was peripheral blood. This chain joins TRBV7-2 and TRBJ2-7; TRBD2 matches 10 bases. The CDR3 nucleotides read TGTGCCAGCAGCCAAGCGGGAGGGGATTACTACGAGCAGTACTTC. Translation: CASSQAGGDYYEQYF.